A few counts support the clone carrying this TCR beta chain. Its antigen is currently unknown. The protocol was immunoSEQ multiplex PCR, while the TCRdb copy is restricted to in-frame clones and leaves out a portion. Of about 3,200 clones in the sample, about three fifths were seen once. This sample was included in a study of T cells after posttransplantation cyclophosphamide. V dropped 6 bases and J dropped 3; count of bases not matched to a gene: 4. Germline V lookup: CDR1 MNHNS, CDR2 SASEGT. This CDR3 region has 13 residues. General study results and limits: Recipient CMV seropositivity and CMV reactivation strongly tracked TRB clonality. Tissue-infiltrating T cells from skin or gut overlapped little with blood T cells. Donor-recipient repertoire similarity was low at 1-2 months, rising over year one.

J is TRBJ1-2 and V is TRBV6-1, with TRBD1 matching over 7 bases. Sequencing was carried out using memory CD8+ T cells sorted from blood. This clonotype was sampled from a woman in her 30s in good health and a related stem cell transplant donor. CDR3 DNA: TGTGCCAGCAGAGACGGGACAGACTATGGCTACACCTTC. This gives the protein CASRDGTDYGYTF.